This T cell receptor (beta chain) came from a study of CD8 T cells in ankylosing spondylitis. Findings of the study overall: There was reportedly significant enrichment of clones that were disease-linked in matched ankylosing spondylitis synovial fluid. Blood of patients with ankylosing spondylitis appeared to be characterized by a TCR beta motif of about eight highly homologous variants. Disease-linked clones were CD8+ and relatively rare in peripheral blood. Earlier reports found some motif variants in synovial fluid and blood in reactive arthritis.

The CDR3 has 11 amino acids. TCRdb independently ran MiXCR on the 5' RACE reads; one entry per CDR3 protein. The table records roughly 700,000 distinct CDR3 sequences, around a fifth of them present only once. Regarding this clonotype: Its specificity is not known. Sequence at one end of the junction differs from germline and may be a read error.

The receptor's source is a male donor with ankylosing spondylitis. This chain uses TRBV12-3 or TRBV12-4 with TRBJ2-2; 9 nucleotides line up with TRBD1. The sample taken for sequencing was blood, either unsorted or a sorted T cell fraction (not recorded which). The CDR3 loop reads CASRRQGGLFF. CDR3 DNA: TGTGCCAGCAGGAGACAGGGGGGGCTGTTTTTT.